This TCR beta chain was captured in a study of Ad26.COV2.S vaccination and SARS-CoV-2 variants. Study background: The authors gave Ad26.COV2.S intramuscularly, either once or twice 56 days apart.

Stated treatment: around 19 received Ad26.COV2.S at low or high dose, single or two shots; a few received placebo; per-sample allocation not given. Samples were taken on day 63 after the first vaccine or placebo injection. A Boston donor was an adult aged 18-55 years. Study-wide findings and caveats: Assessments of TCR breadth and depth may have underestimated the total T cell responses.

This CDR3 has 12 amino acids. Germline V CDR1 and CDR2: LGHNT, FRNRAP. The ends were cut back, 5 bases at V and 11 bases at J, with 13 bases in the middle. A note on this clone: The antigen is undetermined.

Assay used: immunoSEQ multiplex PCR; TCRdb lists only in-frame clones, some missing. This sample carries 440,000 or so clones, roughly 87% of them seen once, and the ten largest clones take less than 5.5%. The sample in question was peripheral blood, obtained in a trial of Ad26.COV2.S vaccine versus placebo. The clonotype was recovered from a person aged 18-65 years who received the Ad26.COV2.S COVID-19 vaccine or a placebo. The chain joins TRBV12-5 to TRBJ1-3, with D possibly TRBD1 on 6 matching bases. The CDR3 region has the DNA TGTGCTAGTGGTATGGACGGGGGCGCCATATATTTT. Its protein product is CASGMDGGAIYF.